This TCR beta chain was captured in a study of shared clonotypes between healthy human individuals. This clone came up once. Terminally differentiated effector memory CD45RA+ cells were left out of the naive CD8 fraction, which was CD45RO-negative and positively selected for CCR7. Profiling relied on immunoSEQ multiplex PCR, and the TCRdb table lists in-frame clones only, not all of them. The data show some 1,900,000 clones, with approximately 95% seen just once and under 1.5% held by the top ten. The CDR3 runs to 14 residues. Unmatched junction bases numbered 8, after V lost 7 bases and J lost 5 bases. Per germline, CDR1 LNHDA and CDR2 SQIVND (reference sequence).

The chain has TRBV19 and TRBJ2-5, with 9 bases identical to TRBD1. The source of this sequence is a man between 18 and 29 years old in good health. Input material: naive CD8+ T cells sorted from blood. Here the CDR3 reads CASNRDRDQETQYF. The CDR3 nucleotides read TGTGCCAGTAACCGGGACAGGGATCAGGAGACCCAGTACTTC.